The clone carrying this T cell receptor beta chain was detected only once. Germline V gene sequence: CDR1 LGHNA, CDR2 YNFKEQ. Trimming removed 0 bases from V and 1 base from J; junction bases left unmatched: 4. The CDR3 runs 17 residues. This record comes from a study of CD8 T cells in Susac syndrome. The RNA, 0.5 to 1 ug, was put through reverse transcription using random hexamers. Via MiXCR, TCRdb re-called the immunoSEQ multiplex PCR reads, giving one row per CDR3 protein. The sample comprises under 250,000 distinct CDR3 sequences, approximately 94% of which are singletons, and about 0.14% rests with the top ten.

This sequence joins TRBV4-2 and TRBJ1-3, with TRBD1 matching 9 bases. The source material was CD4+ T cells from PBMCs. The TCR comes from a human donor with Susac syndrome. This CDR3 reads CASSQEGTGRSGNTIYF. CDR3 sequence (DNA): TGTGCCAGCAGCCAAGAAGGGACAGGGAGATCTGGAAACACCATATATTTT.